This TCR beta chain was recovered during a study of cytomegalovirus exposure and HLA in healthy donors. There are 15 residues in the CDR3. V lost 3 bases, J lost 2 bases, and 13 bases lay in between. Germline CDR1 reads SGHTA; CDR2 reads FQGNSA. Study results and caveats: Among the CMV-associated chains, a few were confirmed in vitro as specific for CMV antigens. Both high specificity and high sensitivity reportedly marked the classifier's diagnosis of cytomegalovirus status. Many donors carried some public TCRs, although rarity characterized most TCR sequences.

TCRdb's table, derived via immunoSEQ multiplex PCR, lists solely in-frame clones and lacks some. The table lists over 150,000 clones, 86% of them singletons. In the case of this clone: The antigen remains undetermined.

The TCR was taken from a human donor in good health. The source material was PBMCs. The rearrangement links TRBV7-2 to TRBJ1-2, with D unresolved. The CDR3, as DNA: TGTGCCAGCAGCTTGCAGGCAGGCCCAAACTATGGCTACACCTTC. Its translation is CASSLQAGPNYGYTF.